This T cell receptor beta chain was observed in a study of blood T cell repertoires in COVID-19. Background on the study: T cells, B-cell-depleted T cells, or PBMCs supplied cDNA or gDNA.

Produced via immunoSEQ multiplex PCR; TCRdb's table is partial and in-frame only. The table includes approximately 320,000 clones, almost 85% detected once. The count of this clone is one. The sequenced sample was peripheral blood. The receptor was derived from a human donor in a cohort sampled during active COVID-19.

CDR3 sequence (DNA): TGTGCCAGCAGCTTAGATAACCCCGGGACTTTCTGGGGCTACACCTTC. This sequence encodes CASSLDNPGTFWGYTF. The V call is TRBV11-2, the J call TRBJ1-2; D may be TRBD1 (5 bases). The CDR3 contains 16 residues. CDR1 and CDR2 from the germline V gene are SGHAT and FQNNGV. Trimming cost V 0 bases and J 8 bases, with 19 bases left between them.